The sequence of this T cell receptor (beta chain) was determined in a study of TIL therapy for anti-PD-1-resistant metastatic lung cancer. Study information: Patients had a median age of approximately 56 years (range about 38-85). Median tumor mutation burden was around 1.6 mutations per megabase.

Time point noted: pre-treatment sample, taken before nivolumab and TIL therapy. Tumor tissue came from excised metastases, mostly pleural nodules or supraclavicular lymph nodes. Stage 4 NSCLC adults joined between October 2017 and January 2020. Germline V gene sequence: CDR1 SGHRS, CDR2 YFSETQ. V gave up 3 bases and J gave up 6 bases, with 8 bases separating them. The CDR3 runs 12 residues. The libraries were made with immunoSEQ v3. Using immunoSEQ multiplex PCR, the repertoire was profiled, and TCRdb retains in-frame clones only, with some absent. This sample carries more than 90,000 clones, about three fifths of them seen once, and the ten largest clones take approximately 9.9%.

The J gene is TRBJ2-3, the V gene TRBV5-1; unclear D gene. This sequence originates from a person between 25 and 79 years old with non-small cell lung cancer. The sample in question was tumor tissue, obtained at baseline. Here the CDR3 reads CASSSSRDTQYF. The DNA for the CDR3 is TGCGCCAGCAGCTCGAGCAGGGATACGCAGTATTTT.